What follows is one TCR beta chain and its context. RNA amounts of 0.5 to 1 ug underwent reverse transcription with random hexamers. TCRdb fed the immunoSEQ multiplex PCR reads into MiXCR, producing one record per CDR3 protein. The sample consists of roughly 80,000 distinct CDR3 sequences, approximately 94% of them appearing once. This sample was included in a study of CD8 T cells in Susac syndrome. The ends were cut back, 7 bases at V and 5 bases at J, with 11 bases in the middle. Germline-derived CDR1 and CDR2 are LNHNV and YYDKDF (reference sequence). The CDR3 spans 13 residues. Sequenced input: CD4+ T cells from PBMCs. The chain couples TRBV15 to TRBJ1-4; D gene unclear. The origin of this receptor is a human donor with Susac syndrome. CDR3: CATTRGRNEKLFF. CDR3 coding DNA: TGTGCCACCACCCGAGGACGGAATGAAAAACTGTTTTTT.